These T cell receptor beta chains were read from a single sample in a study of blood T cell repertoires in COVID-19. TCRdb keeps only in-frame clones here, not all; method: immunoSEQ multiplex PCR. This sample has over 130,000 clones; 90% occur once, and the top ten carry approximately 11%. The sample comprised peripheral blood. These receptors all come from a woman of 80 years or more with acute or convalescent COVID-19. Both conserved end residues are part of each CDR3. The D gene is left open where the match is weak. Size values are once, few and many counts, or a class for expanded clones, and some rows have none.

j_call v_call clone_size d_call cdr3_nt cdr3_aa
TRBJ1-3 TRBV5-1 - - TGCGCCAGCAGCTCGACAGGAAGTTCTGGAAACACCATATATTTT CASSSTGSSGNTIYF
TRBJ2-3 TRBV5-6 - TRBD1 TGTGCCAGCAGCTTTTGGGGGACAGGGGCAGATACGCAGTATTTT CASSFWGTGADTQYF
TRBJ1-2 TRBV19 - TRBD1 TGTGCCAGTAGTATAAGACAGGGGCTGGGCTACACCTTC CASSIRQGLGYTF
TRBJ1-1 TRBV6-6 once - TGTGCCAGCAGAACCGGGGGGAATATGAACACTGAAGCTTTCTTT CASRTGGNMNTEAFF
TRBJ2-7 TRBV5-1 - - TGCGCCAGCAGCCCGACAGTAAACTCCTACGAGCAGTACTTC CASSPTVNSYEQYF
TRBJ2-2 TRBV7-9 - TRBD1 TGTGCCACTAACAACCCGACAGGGGCCGCCACCGGGGAGCTGTTTTTT CATNNPTGAATGELFF
TRBJ2-2 TRBV5-1 - TRBD1 TGCGCCAGCACCTCACAGGGGGGGAACACCGGGGAGCTGTTTTTT CASTSQGGNTGELFF
TRBJ2-7 TRBV5-1 - - TGCGCCAGCAGCCCCACAGGGACAAGCTTTTCCTACGAGCAGTACTTC CASSPTGTSFSYEQYF
TRBJ1-1 TRBV18 - - TGTGCCAGCTCACTAGAGAACACTGAAGCTTTCTTT CASSLENTEAFF
TRBJ1-2 TRBV19 once TRBD1 TGTGCCAGTAGTATGGGAAGGACAGGGACCGGTAACTATGGCTACACCTTC CASSMGRTGTGNYGYTF
TRBJ1-6 TRBV7-9 - - TGTGCCAGCAGCTTAGAACATGGCGGATCCCTCCACTTT CASSLEHGGSLHF
TRBJ2-3 TRBV7-3 - - TGTGCCAGCAGCCCATGGGGGGCAGATACGCAGTATTTT CASSPWGADTQYF
TRBJ1-5 TRBV18 - TRBD1 TGTGCCAGCTCGCTTACAGGGGTGGGGAATCAGCCCCAGCATTTT CASSLTGVGNQPQHF
TRBJ2-7 TRBV18 - - TGTGCCAGCTCCCGGACCCCGACAGGCCCCAGTGACGAGCAGTACTTC CASSRTPTGPSDEQYF
TRBJ1-6 TRBV4-2 - TRBD1 TGTGCCAGCAGCCCCGCGGACAGGGGTTCCTATTCACCCCTCCACTTT CASSPADRGSYSPLHF
TRBJ2-7 TRBV7-9 - - TGTGCCAGCAGCCCGGGAGCCAGCCGCTACGAGCAGTACTTC CASSPGASRYEQYF
TRBJ1-2 TRBV5-1 - TRBD1 TGCGCCAGCAGCTTGGCGGGGACAGGGCGCGGCTACACCTTC CASSLAGTGRGYTF
TRBJ1-4 TRBV11-2 once - TGTGCCAGCAGCTTCGGGATGGGTAATGAAAAACTGTTTTTT CASSFGMGNEKLFF
TRBJ1-3 TRBV7-2 - - TGTGCCAGCAGCTTATTCACGGGCTCTGGAAACACCATATATTTT CASSLFTGSGNTIYF
TRBJ1-3 TRBV7-6 - TRBD1 TGTGCCAGCAGCCAAGGACAGGGGGCATCTGGAAACACCATATATTTT CASSQGQGASGNTIYF
TRBJ2-1 TRBV18 - TRBD1 TGTGCCAGCTCACGAGGGGGCGCATACAATGAGCAGTTCTTC CASSRGGAYNEQFF
TRBJ2-7 TRBV7-9 few TRBD1 TGTGCCGGTAGGACAGGGGGAAGCTACGAGCAGTACTTC CAGRTGGSYEQYF
TRBJ2-7 TRBV11-1 - - TGTGCCAGCAGCACTAGATTCACTATCTACGAGCAGTACTTC CASSTRFTIYEQYF
TRBJ1-6 TRBV18 - - TGTGCCAGCTCACCATCCAGGACAGACGCGTATTCACCCCTCCACTTT CASSPSRTDAYSPLHF
TRBJ1-5 TRBV19 - TRBD1 TGTGCCAGTAAGGGGACAGGCTTTAATCAGCCCCAGCATTTT CASKGTGFNQPQHF
TRBJ1-2 TRBV18 - - TGTGCCAGCTCACCCGGACAGTCCCTGAGTGGCTACACCTTC CASSPGQSLSGYTF
TRBJ2-3 TRBV18 - - TGTGCCAGCTCACCACCGGGCAGGGCTGGCTCTAGCACAGATACGCAGTATTTT CASSPPGRAGSSTDTQYF
TRBJ1-6 TRBV19 - TRBD1 TGTGCCAGTAGTACGGACAGGGGGGCTTCACCCCTCCACTTT CASSTDRGASPLHF
TRBJ1-2 TRBV6-5 - TRBD1 TGTGCCAGCAGCCGGGGACAGACCCGAGATGGCTACACCTTC CASSRGQTRDGYTF
TRBJ1-2 TRBV18 once TRBD1 TGTGCCAGCTCTCCCGGGACAGGCGGCTATGGCTACACCTTC CASSPGTGGYGYTF
TRBJ1-1 TRBV29-1 - - TGCAGCGTCAACACCCAGGGGAACACTGAAGCTTTCTTT CSVNTQGNTEAFF
TRBJ1-2 TRBV7-8 - - TGTGCCAGCAGCTTAGGTACGGGCTATGGCTACACCTTC CASSLGTGYGYTF
TRBJ1-2 TRBV7-9 - TRBD1 TGTGCCAGCAGCTTATCCGGACAGGGGTGGGCTGGCTACACCTTC CASSLSGQGWAGYTF
TRBJ2-1 TRBV7-6 once TRBD2 TGTGCCAGCAGCCAAAGACTAGCGGGGGGGAACAATGAGCAGTTCTTC CASSQRLAGGNNEQFF
TRBJ1-4 TRBV5-1 - TRBD1 TGCGCCAGCAGCCAGGGACAGTTAAATGAAAAACTGTTTTTT CASSQGQLNEKLFF
TRBJ2-7 TRBV11-2 - - TGTGCCAGCAGCTTAGCAGGGGATGTGTCCTACGAGCAGTACTTC CASSLAGDVSYEQYF
TRBJ2-2 TRBV6-2/TRBV6-3 - TRBD1 TGTGCCAGCAGTTACCCAACAGGGGGGAGACCCGGGGAGCTGTTTTTT CASSYPTGGRPGELFF
TRBJ1-5 TRBV5-6 - - TGTGCCAGCAGCTTGGCTAATCAGCCCCAGCATTTT CASSLANQPQHF
TRBJ1-4 TRBV11-2 - - TGTGCCAGCAGCTTAGATCAAAACTACCGTGGTAGTTTT CASSLDQNYRGSF
TRBJ2-1 TRBV6-2/TRBV6-3 - TRBD2 TGTGCCAGCAGTTTGACCGGGACTAGCGGGGGGGCAGGTGAGCAGTTCTTC CASSLTGTSGGAGEQFF
TRBJ2-2 TRBV11-3 - - TGTGCCAGCAGCTCAGCCCCATCAGGGGCCGCCGGGGAGCTGTTTTTT CASSSAPSGAAGELFF
TRBJ1-3 TRBV5-1 - - TGCGCCAGCAGCCTCAGTCCACAGACGGGAAACACCATATATTTT CASSLSPQTGNTIYF
TRBJ2-5 TRBV5-1 - TRBD1 TGCGCCAGCAGCTTGAAGGGGGCCGTAGAGACCCAGTACTTC CASSLKGAVETQYF
TRBJ1-2 TRBV4-1 - - TGCGCCAGCAGCCAAGCTTTCGCAGGACAGTATGGCTACACCTTC CASSQAFAGQYGYTF
TRBJ2-3 TRBV5-5 - - TGTGCCAGCAGCTTGGGGCAGGGGATCGCAGATACGCAGTATTTT CASSLGQGIADTQYF